A single TCR beta chain is shown here with its context. These data belong to a study of blood T cell repertoires in COVID-19. Across the whole study: PBMCs, B-cell-depleted T cells, or T cells provided the cDNA or gDNA that made up the material.

Trimming pared 2 bases from V and 4 bases from J, leaving 5 bases between. This CDR3 comprises 12 residues. Germline V gene sequence: CDR1 LNHDA, CDR2 SQIVND (reference sequence). Per the original methods: Estimated nucleated cell counts came from reference gene primer amplification. Profiled with immunoSEQ multiplex PCR; TCRdb holds only in-frame clones, not every one. For V, J and clone size, that table is used; D and trimming come from the DNA. The sample has 240,000 or so clones; around 80% are singletons. The chain uses TRBV19 and TRBJ2-5, with D perhaps matching TRBD1 (5 bases). Sequencing was performed on peripheral blood. The sequence was obtained from a woman at least 80 years old with acute or convalescent COVID-19. CDR3 coding DNA: TGTGCCAGTAGTATAAGGGGAGAGACCCAGTACTTC. Translation: CASSIRGETQYF.